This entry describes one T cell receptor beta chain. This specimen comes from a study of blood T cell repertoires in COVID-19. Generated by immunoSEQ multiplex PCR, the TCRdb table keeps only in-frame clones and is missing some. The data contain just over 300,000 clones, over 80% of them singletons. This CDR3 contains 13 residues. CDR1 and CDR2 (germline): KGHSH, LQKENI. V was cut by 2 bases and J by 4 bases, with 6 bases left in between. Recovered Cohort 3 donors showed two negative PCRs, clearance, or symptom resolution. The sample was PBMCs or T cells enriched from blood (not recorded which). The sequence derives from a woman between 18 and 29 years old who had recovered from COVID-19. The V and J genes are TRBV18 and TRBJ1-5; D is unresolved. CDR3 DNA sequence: TGTGCCAGCTCACCAGATCAGAATCAGCCCCAGCATTTT. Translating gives CASSPDQNQPQHF.